This TCR beta chain came from a study of shared clonotypes between healthy human individuals. In the study overall: Each donor's CD4 naive and CD4 memory cells filled three plates apiece, CD8 naive two, and CD8 memory one.

This CDR3 has 14 amino acids. Trimming took off 2 bases at V and 10 bases at J, with 17 bases between the two ends. Per the germline V gene, CDR1 is SEHNR and CDR2 is FQNEAQ (reference sequence). Study findings and constraints: Among donors, the sharing of clonotypes was expected to be influenced by sequencing depth.

The assay was immunoSEQ multiplex PCR, and TCRdb's table has in-frame clones only and misses some. The sample has over a million clones; 98% are singletons. This clone was seen a single time. Its specificity is unknown. Every contributor of samples was a Caucasian grown-up residing in Nashville, Tennessee. Sequencing was carried out using naive CD4+ T cells sorted from blood. The subset is: CD45RA+ positively selected. V is TRBV7-9 and J is TRBJ1-1; possible D gene TRBD1, 5 bases. This receptor was obtained from a man aged 30 to 45 in good health. This CDR3 is CASSLREERGGAFF. The CDR3 region has the DNA TGTGCCAGCAGCTTACGGGAGGAAAGGGGTGGAGCTTTCTTT. The variable domain in full, completed from reference TRBV7-9 and TRBJ1-1, reads DTGVSQNPRHKITKRGQNVTFRCDPISEHNRLYWYRQTLGQGPEFLTYFQNEAQLEKSRLLSDRFSAERPKGSFSTLEIQRTEQGDSAMYLCASSLREERGGAFFGQGTRLTVV.